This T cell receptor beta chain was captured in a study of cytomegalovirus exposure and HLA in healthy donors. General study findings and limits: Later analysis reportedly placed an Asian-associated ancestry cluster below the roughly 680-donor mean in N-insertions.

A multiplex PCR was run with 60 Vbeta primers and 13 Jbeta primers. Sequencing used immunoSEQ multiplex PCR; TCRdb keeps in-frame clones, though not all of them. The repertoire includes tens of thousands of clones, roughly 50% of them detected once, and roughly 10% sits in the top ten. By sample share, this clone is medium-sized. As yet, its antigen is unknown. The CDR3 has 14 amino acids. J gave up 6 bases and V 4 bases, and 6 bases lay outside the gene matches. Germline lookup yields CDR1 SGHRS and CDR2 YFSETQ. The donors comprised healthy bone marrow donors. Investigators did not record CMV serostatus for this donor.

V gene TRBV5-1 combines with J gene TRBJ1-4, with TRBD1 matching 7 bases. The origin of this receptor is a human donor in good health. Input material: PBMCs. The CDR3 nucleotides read TGCGCCAGCAGCCCGGGAGGGGGCTATGAAAAACTGTTTTTT. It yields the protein CASSPGGGYEKLFF.